Listed here are 14 T cell receptor beta chains from one sample, sequenced in a study of Ad26.COV2.S vaccination and SARS-CoV-2 variants. Assay used: immunoSEQ multiplex PCR; TCRdb lists only in-frame clones, some missing. The sample lists about 480,000 clones, around 88% occurring once. Treatment defined: 15 to 20 received Ad26.COV2.S at low or high dose, single or two shots; roughly 5 received placebo; per-sample allocation not given. The investigators took samples on day 63 after the first vaccine or placebo injection. Specimen: peripheral blood, collected in a trial of Ad26.COV2.S vaccine versus placebo. The receptors were gathered from a person between 18 and 65 years old who received the Ad26.COV2.S COVID-19 vaccine or a placebo.

The V gene is TRBV28, the J gene TRBJ1-1, with D uncertain. This CDR3 is 15 amino acids long. The V gene's germline CDR1 is MDHEN and CDR2 SYDVKM. The V gene lost 6 bases and the J gene lost 0 bases, with 14 bases spanning the gap. CDR3 amino acids: CASSPPGRMNTEAFF. The DNA for the CDR3 is TGTGCCAGCAGCCCCCCAGGCCGGATGAACACTGAAGCTTTCTTT.

This clone has only a few counts. This chain uses TRBV5-4 with TRBJ1-5, with D possibly being TRBD1 (5 bases). Per the germline V gene, CDR1 is SGHNT and CDR2 is YYREEE (reference sequence). The CDR3 runs 15 residues. V lost 3 bases and J 9 bases, leaving 19 bases between the germline ends. The CDR3 region is CASSSNGGTAVPQHF. CDR3 DNA: TGTGCCAGCAGCTCAAATGGCGGGACCGCCGTGCCCCAGCATTTT. The full variable domain, its missing parts supplied by reference TRBV5-4 and TRBJ1-5, is ETGVTQSPTHLIKTRGQQVTLRCSSQSGHNTVSWYQQALGQGPQFIFQYYREEENGRGNFPPRFSGLQFPNYSSELNVNALELDDSALYLCASSSNGGTAVPQHFGDGTRLSIL.

This clone has just a few counts. This rearrangement joins TRBV28 to TRBJ1-5, with a tentative D call TRBD1 (6 bases). The CDR3 is 14 amino acids. The germline CDR1 and CDR2 sequences are MDHEN and SYDVKM. With 5 bases removed from V and 9 bases from J, the gap between germline ends came to 17 bases. CDR3: CASSPPEGVRPQHF. The CDR3 region has the DNA TGTGCCAGCAGTCCTCCGGAGGGGGTACGGCCCCAGCATTTT.

The chain carries TRBV7-2 and TRBJ2-1, with no clear D. Trimming removed 5 bases from V and 5 bases from J, with 13 bases in between. This CDR3 has 14 residues. From germline, CDR1 is SGHTA and CDR2 FQGNSA. CDR3 coding DNA: TGTGCCAGCAGCCCCCTGAGACTCCACAATGAGCAGTTCTTC. Translated, it gives CASSPLRLHNEQFF.

The rearrangement joins TRBV5-1 to TRBJ2-5, with TRBD2 matching over 10 bases. Germline CDR1 SGHRS, CDR2 YFSETQ. CDR3 length equals 15 residues. The J segment lost 5 bases and the V segment lost 5 bases, leaving 9 bases of the junction unmatched. CDR3 region: CASSPLAGVRETQYF. CDR3 DNA: TGCGCCAGCAGTCCTCTAGCGGGAGTGAGGGAGACCCAGTACTTC.

The chain carries TRBV5-6 and TRBJ2-4; D tentatively reads TRBD1 or TRBD2 (6 bases each). The CDR3 consists of 15 residues. Germline CDR1 and CDR2: SGHDT and YYEEEE. Trimming stripped 4 bases from V and 6 bases from J, with 17 bases between. The CDR3 region is CASSRGQGLINIQYF. CDR3 nucleotides: TGTGCCAGCAGCCGGGGGCAGGGTCTTATAAACATTCAGTACTTC.

The sample holds a few counts of this clone. The chain uses TRBV6-2 or TRBV6-3 and TRBJ2-6, with D maybe TRBD1 (5 bases). Germline assignment: CDR1 MNHEY and CDR2 SVGEGT. There are 19 residues in the CDR3. V dropped 3 bases and J dropped 0 bases, with 18 bases sitting between them. The CDR3 sequence is CASSYPHRITLSGANVLTF. The CDR3 bases are TGTGCCAGCAGTTATCCTCACAGGATTACACTCTCTGGGGCCAACGTCCTGACTTTC.

This chain links TRBV27 with TRBJ1-1, with D uncertain. The CDR3 sequence is 13 residues long. V was cut by 3 bases and J by 1 base, with 6 bases left in between. CDR1 and CDR2 from the germline V gene are MNHEY and SMNVEV (reference sequence). The CDR3 DNA reads as TGTGCCAGCAGTTTTAAGCGGAACACTGAAGCTTTCTTT. Its translation is CASSFKRNTEAFF.

This chain joins TRBV28 and TRBJ1-1, with D unclear. Between the trimmed V and J ends, which lost 2 bases and 4 bases, there was a span of 5 bases. There are 12 residues in the CDR3. The germline gives CDR1 MDHEN, CDR2 SYDVKM. CDR3 in amino acids: CASSLEGTEAFF. As DNA, the CDR3 is TGTGCCAGCAGTTTAGAAGGCACTGAAGCTTTCTTT.

This chain joins TRBV6-2 or TRBV6-3 and TRBJ2-7; 9 bases map to TRBD2. V shed 5 bases, J shed 4 bases, and the junction held 6 bases outside the gene matches. The CDR3 runs 14 residues. Germline CDR1 is MNHEY and CDR2 is SVGEGT. The CDR3 coding sequence is TGTGCCAGCAGTCGTCTAGCGGGACTTTACGAGCAGTACTTC. Translating it yields CASSRLAGLYEQYF.

This chain uses TRBV5-1 with TRBJ1-3; D gene uncertain. The CDR3 has 13 amino acids. Germline assignment: CDR1 SGHRS and CDR2 YFSETQ. V was trimmed by 4 bases and J by 0 bases, leaving 5 bases between them. CDR3 sequence (DNA): TGCGCCAGCAGCCGTTTCTCTGGAAACACCATATATTTT. Amino acids: CASSRFSGNTIYF. Drawing the rest from reference TRBV5-1 and TRBJ1-3, the complete variable domain is KAGVTQTPRYLIKTRGQQVTLSCSPISGHRSVSWYQQTPGQGLQFLFEYFSETQRNKGNFPGRFSGRQFSNSRSEMNVSTLELGDSALYLCASSRFSGNTIYFGEGSWLTVV.

The gene calls are TRBV7-8 and TRBJ1-5; the D is unclear. Between the trimmed V and J ends, which lost 5 bases and 4 bases, there was a span of 9 bases. The CDR3 runs to 13 residues. Looked up from germline, CDR1 is SGHVS and CDR2 is FQNEAQ. In DNA, the CDR3 is TGTGCCAGCAGCGCCTCCTCTAATCAGCCCCAGCATTTT. Translation gives CASSASSNQPQHF.

This chain uses TRBV4-2 with TRBJ1-6, with 12 bases matching TRBD1. The V gene end was trimmed by 4 bases and the J gene end by 12 bases; junction bases not matched to a gene: 13. This CDR3 is 17 amino acids long. Germline V gene sequence: CDR1 LGHNA, CDR2 YNFKEQ. CDR3 sequence (DNA): TGTGCCAGCAGCCGCGAAGCCCGGGACAGGGGGCTTGGACCCCTCCACTTT. Translated, it gives CASSREARDRGLGPLHF.

This rearrangement joins TRBV6-5 to TRBJ1-1, with 7 bases matching TRBD1. J was trimmed by 5 bases and V by 7 bases; bases with no gene match: 4. The CDR3 is 12 amino acids. Germline CDR1 is MNHEY and CDR2 is SVGAGI. The CDR3 nucleotides are TGTGCCAGCAAGGGGGCGGGAACTGAAGCTTTCTTT. Its protein product is CASKGAGTEAFF.